The TCR beta chain under discussion was sequenced for a study of shared clonotypes between healthy human individuals (dated by TCRdb to 2020 to 2021). Broadly, across the study: The cohort comprised two women and three men aged 18 to 49 years. For each donor, CD4 naive and CD4 memory were each given three plates, CD8 naive was given two plates, and CD8 memory was given one plate. Blood TCR repertoires of about 5 healthy adults were deeply sequenced to estimate repertoire size and the extent of clonotype sharing between individuals. Different laboratories and diverse techniques were used to prepare libraries and sequence TCR repertoires, to increase sequencing depth and limit assay-specific biases. Per donor, leukapheresis produced somewhere between about 0.94 and 9 billion PBMCs. Results and caveats for the whole study, not just this receptor: Based on pairwise subsampling, the degree of clonotype sharing among donors was expected to be affected by sequencing depth. Rarefaction of sorted-subset datasets indicated incomplete sequencing despite the large sequencing depth. Clonotypes shared by all four sorted-subset donors showed higher generation probabilities than non-shared clonotypes. Across a few donors, approximately 5% of naive CD4, roughly 3.3% of naive CD8, 2% to 2.5% of memory CD4, and about 0.4% of memory CD8 clonotypes were shared. Naive subsets generally had larger estimated clonotype richness than memory subsets. Only blood was sampled, and tissue TCR repertoires likely differ from those in blood. The small number of donors limited the genetic and exposure-history diversity represented.

Notes on this clone: It lacks a known antigen. Nothing much larger sits one base from this clone, and base qualities are not available.

TCR CDR3 regions were amplified from genomic DNA by multiplex PCR using the deep immunoSEQ assay. Extracted genomic DNA from each cell subset was distributed evenly across all wells of several immunoSEQ 96-well plates, and each plate was treated as a replicate. For sorted subsets, each replicate PCR was loaded with roughly 0.2 ug genomic DNA, equivalent to about 33,000 T cell genomes. Purified libraries were measured with a Qubit 3.0 fluorometer, size-checked on a Bioanalyzer 2100, and measured again with the KAPA Library Quantification kit. A separate single-read 150-cycle Illumina NextSeq 550 flow cell was used to sequence each immunoSEQ 96-well plate. The authors' analysis ran thus. Because only junctional sequences without quality scores were contained in the immunoSEQ output, filtering matching that applied to full-length reads could not be performed. Sequences were annotated with PyIR, a Python wrapper for IgBLAST v1.9, and V/J genes and CDR3 were assigned using IMGT germline references. Reads were removed for weak V/J assignments (E-value above 1e-6), missing CDR3, stop codons, out-of-frame junctions, or ambiguous translated residues. A V3J clonotype was defined by an identical inferred V gene, J gene, and CDR3 amino acid sequence. The percentage overlap between two repertoires was calculated by dividing the number of shared unique clonotypes by the size of the smaller repertoire. Three approaches were used to assess repertoire richness: RTK rarefaction, the Chao1 estimator, and Recon v2.1 estimates of unobserved clonotypes. For all TCRbeta clonotypes obtained by the gDNA method from a handful of donors, generation probabilities were computed with OLGA. This is the immuneACCESS table as TCRdb keeps it, with only in-frame sequences that have V and J called. A part of the clones is gone; compared with another copy, unresolved V genes explain less than half, and the rest is unexplained. The DNA was the basis for D and trimming; V, J and clone size are from that table. The sample yields millions of clones; about 95% were counted once. In total, the top ten clones hold about 1.1% of the sample.

V is pruned by 6 bases and J by 1 base, leaving 2 bases of the junction without a gene match. The germline V gene (reference sequence) provides CDR1 MNHEY and CDR2 SMNVEV. From cysteine to phenylalanine, the CDR3 is 15 amino acids long. Only the CDR3 DNA stays, 45 bases, in frame from base 1. CD8 naive samples were obtained by positive selection for CCR7 among CD45RO-negative cells, yielding a CD45RA+CCR7+ population from which TemRA cells were excluded. Donors were healthy HIV-negative adults with no recently reported acute infections or vaccinations. Every donor was a Caucasian adult living in Nashville, Tennessee, USA. Blood was collected by leukapheresis, and PBMCs were isolated by Ficoll-Histopaque density gradient centrifugation and then cryopreserved in liquid nitrogen vapor phase. Purity and quantity of every magnetically sorted T cell population were checked by analytical flow cytometry. Genomic DNA was isolated from each sorted fraction and quantified by UV absorbance on a Nanodrop 2000c.

The V and J segments used are TRBV27 and TRBJ2-3, with 12 bases in between that match TRBD2. The TCR was taken from a man between 18 and 29 years old in good health. Material: naive CD8+ T cells sorted from blood. This specimen's cell subset or site label, interpreted: CD45RA+CCR7+. The CDR3 amino acid sequence is: CASRASGGGTDTQYF. In nucleotide form, the sequence is TGTGCCAGCAGGGCTAGCGGGGGGGGCACAGATACGCAGTATTTT.